These 28 T cell receptor beta chains originate from one sample sequenced in a study of response to subunit inactivated influenza vaccine. MiXCR, applied by TCRdb to the RT-PCR reads, yields one record per CDR3 protein. The sample has 500,000 to 600,000 distinct CDR3 sequences, roughly 10% seen once; the top ten hold 9.5% to 12%. This sample was also put to use in a study of T cells expressing NK-cell markers. That study reports: UMI-tagged 5'RACE template switching yielded the TCR beta cDNA.

The sample in question was PBMCs from blood, obtained on the day of vaccination. These receptors originate from a man in his fifties who received an inactivated influenza vaccine.

V usage is TRBV20-1 and J usage is TRBJ2-7; 9 nucleotides align to TRBD1. Germline-derived CDR1 and CDR2 are DFQATT and SNEGSKA (reference sequence). The J segment lost 4 bases and the V segment lost 6 bases, leaving 7 bases of the junction unmatched. The CDR3 consists of 13 residues. The CDR3 region has the DNA TGCAGTGCCACTACCGGGACAGGGTACGAGCAGTACTTC. Protein product: CSATTGTGYEQYF.

The chain employs TRBV7-9 and TRBJ2-3; the D is unclear. This CDR3 spans 14 amino acids. Between the trimmed V and J ends, which lost 5 bases and 2 bases, there was a span of 11 bases. CDR1 and CDR2 from the germline V gene are SEHNR and FQNEAQ (reference sequence). The CDR3 reads CASSPAPTTDTQYF. In DNA, the CDR3 is TGTGCCAGCAGCCCAGCGCCTACCACAGATACGCAGTATTTT.

This clonotype was seen a handful of times. The chain links TRBV10-3 to TRBJ2-3, with a possible D match to TRBD2 (6 bases). Deletions cut 0 bases from V and 2 bases from J, with 12 bases between. The CDR3 consists of 16 residues. Germline assignment: CDR1 ENHRY and CDR2 SYGVKD. The CDR3 DNA sequence: TGTGCCATCAGTGAGTCGGGCGGGGCCTCCACAGATACGCAGTATTTT. As protein: CAISESGGASTDTQYF.

This clonotype showed up just a few times. The genes are TRBV2 and TRBJ2-7, with D possibly matching TRBD1 (5 bases). Trimming removed 6 bases from V and 11 bases from J, with 17 bases in between. The CDR3 length is 12 residues. From germline, CDR1 is SNHLY and CDR2 FYNNEI. CDR3 bases: TGTGCCAGCAGAGACCCGGACACCCTGGAGTACTTC. Its translation: CASRDPDTLEYF.

This clonotype was seen only a few times. The chain links TRBV20-1 to TRBJ2-2; D may be TRBD1 (6 bases). V was cut by 3 bases and J by 6 bases, with 8 bases left in between. CDR3 size: 12 residues. Per germline, CDR1 DFQATT and CDR2 SNEGSKA (reference sequence). DNA for the CDR3: TGCAGTGCTAGGCCAGGGGCCGGGGAGCTGTTTTTT. Encoded protein: CSARPGAGELFF.

This clonotype has just a few counts. The chain has TRBV6-5 and TRBJ2-3, with D maybe TRBD2 (6 bases). V lost 0 bases and J 0 bases, leaving 13 bases between the germline ends. CDR3 length equals 17 residues. The V gene's germline CDR1 is MNHEY and CDR2 SVGAGI. The CDR3 is CASSYSMAGTSTDTQYF. In DNA, the CDR3 is TGTGCCAGCAGTTACTCGATGGCGGGAACTAGCACAGATACGCAGTATTTT.

This chain uses TRBV7-2 with TRBJ2-3; 7 bases line up with TRBD1. CDR1 and CDR2 from the germline V gene are SGHTA and FQGNSA. This CDR3 has 16 amino acids. After removal of 5 bases from V and 0 bases from J, the junction contained 8 bases not matched to a gene. CDR3 bases: TGTGCCAGCAGCGCTTGGGACAGAACTAGCACAGATACGCAGTATTTT. This encodes CASSAWDRTSTDTQYF. The full variable domain, its missing parts supplied by reference TRBV7-2 and TRBJ2-3, is GAGVSQSPSNKVTEKGKDVELRCDPISGHTALYWYRQSLGQGLEFLIYFQGNSAPDKSGLPSDRFSAERTGGSVSTLTIQRTQQEDSAVYLCASSAWDRTSTDTQYFGPGTRLTVL.

This clonotype was recorded at least ten times. V is TRBV15 and J is TRBJ2-5, with D hard to call. CDR3 length: 15 residues. The germline gives CDR1 LNHNV, CDR2 YYDKDF (reference sequence). Trimming stripped 0 bases from V and 4 bases from J, with 12 bases between. As DNA, the CDR3 is TGTGCCACCAGCAGAGATGGTGCTGCCGGAGAGACCCAGTACTTC. This codes for CATSRDGAAGETQYF. Full variable domain (missing parts from reference TRBV15 and TRBJ2-5): DAMVIQNPRYQVTQFGKPVTLSCSQTLNHNVMYWYQQKSSQAPKLLFHYYDKDFNNEADTPDNFQSRRPNTSFCFLDIRSPGLGDTAMYLCATSRDGAAGETQYFGPGTRLLVL.

This chain links TRBV7-2 with TRBJ2-1, with 11 bases matching TRBD2. This CDR3 is built from 15 residues. The V gene's germline CDR1 is SGHTA and CDR2 FQGNSA. V shed 5 bases and J 7 bases; nucleotides not matched to a gene: 7. DNA of the CDR3: TGTGCCAGCAGCCCCTCTAGCGGGAGGCGTAATGAGCAGTTCTTC. This codes for CASSPSSGRRNEQFF.

This clonotype was counted a few times. The V call is TRBV25-1, the J call TRBJ2-5; D unresolved. Germline CDR1 reads MGHDK; CDR2 reads SYGVNS. Deletions cut 4 bases from V and 2 bases from J, with 8 bases between. This CDR3 spans 13 amino acids. In nucleotides, the CDR3 is TGTGCCAGCAGTGTCCCAGCGCAAGAGACCCAGTACTTC. It codes for CASSVPAQETQYF.

This clonotype has at least ten counts. For the CDR3, the DNA is TGTGCCACCAGCAGAGGGAAGGGTAGCAATCAGCCCCAGCATTTT. Translation: CATSRGKGSNQPQHF. The chain recombines TRBV15 with TRBJ1-5; D is ambiguous. Trimming removed 1 base from V and 0 bases from J, with 7 bases in between. Per the germline V gene, CDR1 is LNHNV and CDR2 is YYDKDF (reference sequence). The CDR3 length is 15 residues.

This clonotype was counted many times. This rearrangement joins TRBV15 to TRBJ2-2; 9 bases agree with TRBD1. J was trimmed by 5 bases and V by 9 bases; bases with no gene match: 7. Germline CDR1 LNHNV, CDR2 YYDKDF (reference sequence). This CDR3 has 14 amino acids. The DNA of the CDR3 is TGTGCCACACAGACAGGGGGTGGGACCGGGGAGCTGTTTTTT. This codes for CATQTGGGTGELFF.

This clonotype was counted ten times or more. The chain employs TRBV20-1 and TRBJ2-5, with TRBD2 identical over 9 bases. CDR1 is DFQATT and CDR2 is SNEGSKA in the germline V gene (reference sequence). The CDR3 has 15 amino acids. V shed 5 bases and J 7 bases; nucleotides not matched to a gene: 14. This CDR3 is CSAPTRSGGWTTQYF. CDR3 bases: TGCAGTGCTCCAACTAGGAGCGGGGGGTGGACGACCCAGTACTTC.

The chain links TRBV4-2 to TRBJ2-7; 11 positions match TRBD2. The germline gives CDR1 LGHNA, CDR2 YNFKEQ. The CDR3 loop spans 16 amino acids. The junction had 3 bases not matched to a gene; V was cut back by 2 bases and J by 0 bases. The CDR3 nucleotides are TGTGCCAGCAGCCAAAGCACTAGCGGGAGCTCCTACGAGCAGTACTTC. It translates to CASSQSTSGSSYEQYF.

This clonotype was observed a handful of times. This chain links TRBV6-1 with TRBJ2-7; D may match TRBD1 or TRBD2 (5 bases each). The CDR3 totals 15 residues. The germline gives CDR1 MNHNS, CDR2 SASEGT. Deletions cut 6 bases from V and 0 bases from J, with 15 bases between. The CDR3 nucleotides read TGTGCCAGCAGCCGACTTGGGACGACCTCCTACGAGCAGTACTTC. As protein: CASSRLGTTSYEQYF.

The sample holds many counts of this clonotype. The chain joins TRBV12-3 or TRBV12-4 to TRBJ2-1; 9 nucleotides match TRBD1. CDR3 length equals 15 residues. Unmatched junction bases numbered 8, after V lost 7 bases and J lost 4 bases. The CDR3 coding sequence is TGTGCCAGCACCCTCGGAGGGACAGGGTACAATGAGCAGTTCTTC. It specifies CASTLGGTGYNEQFF.

The CDR3 DNA follows: TGTGCCAGCAGTTACCTGAGGACTAGCGGGGAATATTACGAGCAGTACTTC. Translated: CASSYLRTSGEYYEQYF. The J gene is TRBJ2-7, the V gene TRBV6-8; 12 positions match TRBD2. Germline values: CDR1 MNHGY, CDR2 SAAAGT. This CDR3 is built from 17 residues. Trimming at V came to 2 bases and at J to 4 bases, leaving 9 bases not matched to a gene.

The V call is TRBV6-2 or TRBV6-3, the J call TRBJ1-1; D ambiguous. CDR1 is MNHEY, CDR2 SVGEGT, per germline. The V gene lost 2 bases and the J gene lost 4 bases, with 8 bases spanning the gap. This CDR3 contains 13 residues. The CDR3 loop reads CASSYPRLTEAFF. The CDR3 nucleotides are TGTGCCAGCAGTTACCCCAGGCTCACTGAAGCTTTCTTT.

This chain joins TRBV6-4 and TRBJ1-6, with 8 positions matching TRBD1. The J segment lost 8 bases and the V segment lost 10 bases, leaving 7 bases of the junction unmatched. Germline V gene lookup returns CDR1 MRHNA and CDR2 SNTAGT. This CDR3 is built from 13 residues. The CDR3: CATRQGKDSPLHF. The DNA for the CDR3 is TGTGCCACCCGACAGGGGAAGGATTCACCCCTCCACTTT.

This clonotype was seen a few times. The V gene is TRBV24-1, the J gene TRBJ2-3; D is unresolved. Deletions cut 5 bases from V and 2 bases from J, with 4 bases between. The CDR3 totals 12 residues. CDR1 KGHDR and CDR2 SFDVKD come from the germline V gene. The CDR3 region is CATSGDTDTQYF. DNA for the CDR3: TGTGCCACCAGTGGAGACACAGATACGCAGTATTTT.

This clonotype occurred a few times. At one end the junction does not follow the germline gene, possibly because of a read error. The chain recombines TRBV5-1 with TRBJ1-5; D might be TRBD1 (6 bases). There are 13 residues in the CDR3. In germline, CDR1 is SGHRS, CDR2 YFSETQ. As DNA, the CDR3 is TGTGCCAGCAGTTCCACAGGGTATCAGCCCCAGCATTTT. Translated: CASSSTGYQPQHF.

This clonotype has at least ten counts. The V call is TRBV7-9, the J call TRBJ1-1; TRBD1 aligns across 8 bases. Trimming removed 5 bases from V and 2 bases from J; junction bases left unmatched: 4. The CDR3 has 14 amino acids. The germline gives CDR1 SEHNR, CDR2 FQNEAQ (reference sequence). The CDR3 here is CASSVTGGNTEAFF. The CDR3 region has the DNA TGTGCCAGCAGCGTAACAGGGGGAAACACTGAAGCTTTCTTT.

There are a few counts of this clonotype. The chain uses TRBV11-3 and TRBJ2-2; 7 positions agree with TRBD1. The CDR3 loop spans 16 amino acids. The junction had 10 bases not matched to a gene; V was cut back by 5 bases and J by 4 bases. Germline CDR1 reads SGHNT; CDR2 reads YENEEA. CDR3 nucleotides: TGTGCCAGCAGCGGACGACAGGGTCTTGGCACCGGGGAGCTGTTTTTT. Protein: CASSGRQGLGTGELFF.

This clonotype was recorded at least ten times. The gene calls are TRBV5-6 and TRBJ2-2, with D tentatively TRBD2 (6 bases). The germline V gene has CDR1 SGHDT and CDR2 YYEEEE. V lost 4 bases to trimming and J lost 5 bases, with 12 bases between them. The CDR3 consists of 14 residues. This CDR3 reads CASSRGGWTGELFF. CDR3 bases: TGTGCCAGCAGCCGTGGGGGGTGGACCGGGGAGCTGTTTTTT. Based on the CDR3 plus reference TRBV5-6 and TRBJ2-2, the full variable domain is DAGVTQSPTHLIKTRGQQVTLRCSPKSGHDTVSWYQQALGQGPQFIFQYYEEEERQRGNFPDRFSGHQFPNYSSELNVNALLLGDSALYLCASSRGGWTGELFFGEGSRLTVL.

This clonotype was observed a handful of times. The J gene is TRBJ2-7, the V gene TRBV4-3; D assignment may be TRBD1 or TRBD2 (5 bases each). The CDR3 consists of 16 residues. Germline V CDR1 and CDR2: LGHNA, YSLEER. Trimming took 0 bases from V and 0 from J, leaving 12 bases between them. This CDR3 reads CASSQDLGTPSYEQYF. As DNA, the CDR3 is TGCGCCAGCAGCCAAGATTTGGGGACCCCCTCCTACGAGCAGTACTTC.

Ten or more counts support this clonotype. V and J are TRBV12-3 or TRBV12-4 and TRBJ1-5; no firm D call. This CDR3 comprises 14 residues. Trimming removed 3 bases from V and 0 bases from J, with 6 bases in between. The CDR3 bases are TGTGCCAGCAGTTTTATAGTTAGCAATCAGCCCCAGCATTTT. Translation: CASSFIVSNQPQHF.

The genes are TRBV30 and TRBJ2-7; 10 bases align to TRBD2. V gave up 0 bases and J gave up 3 bases; unmatched junction bases: 2. The CDR3 totals 14 residues. Germline lookup yields CDR1 GTSNPN and CDR2 SVGIG (reference sequence). The CDR3 region has the DNA TGTGCCTGGAGTGTATCTAGCGGGGGCTACGAGCAGTACTTC. It encodes CAWSVSSGGYEQYF.

This clonotype was seen repeatedly, ten times or more. The chain has TRBV28 and TRBJ2-4; a possible D gene is TRBD1 (5 bases). Germline CDR1 is MDHEN and CDR2 is SYDVKM. The CDR3 is 14 amino acids. The V and J ends lost 2 bases and 7 bases respectively, with 12 bases between them. The CDR3 sequence is CASSLATGVNIQYF. CDR3 DNA sequence: TGTGCCAGCAGTTTAGCAACAGGTGTGAACATTCAGTACTTC.